One and the same sample provided the 22 T cell receptor beta chains below, sequenced in a study of OX40 agonist ivuxolimab in advanced cancers. The library was made by the immunoSEQ multiplex PCR assay. TCRdb re-hosts the immuneACCESS table, in-frame sequences only. Its copies lack some clones; in the studies checked, an unresolved V gene accounts for under half of them, and the cause for the rest is not known. The sample data list 70,000 or so clones, and 80% to 90% of these were observed just once. The ten largest clones add up to about 6% of the sample. The specimen was CD4+ or CD8+ T cells sorted from blood, collected in a trial of the OX40 agonist ivuxolimab. The origin of the receptors is an adult with an advanced solid tumor such as melanoma, head and neck, liver or kidney cancer.

The chain joins TRBV4-1 to TRBJ2-7; D remains ambiguous. With 2 bases removed from V and 3 bases from J, the gap between germline ends came to 11 bases. The CDR3 consists of 14 residues. Germline values: CDR1 MGHRA, CDR2 YSYEKL. The CDR3: CASSQIGLRYEQYF. CDR3 nucleotides: TGCGCCAGCAGCCAAATTGGGTTACGCTACGAGCAGTACTTC.

The V and J genes are TRBV5-4 and TRBJ2-1; no clear D. Between the trimmed V and J ends, which lost 4 bases and 10 bases, there was a span of 21 bases. Germline V CDR1 and CDR2: SGHNT, YYREEE (reference sequence). CDR3 length equals 15 residues. The CDR3 here is CASSQDKSGIQEQFF. The CDR3, as DNA: TGTGCCAGCAGCCAAGATAAGTCAGGTATTCAGGAGCAGTTCTTC.

J is TRBJ1-4 and V is TRBV5-4; maybe TRBD1 (6 bases). The CDR3 covers 17 residues. The ends were cut back, 3 bases at V and 8 bases at J, with 23 bases in the middle. CDR1 is SGHNT, CDR2 YYREEE, per germline (reference sequence). Here the CDR3 reads CASSSPALDSAGEKLFF. The CDR3 coding sequence is TGTGCCAGCAGCTCACCCGCCCTGGACAGCGCGGGGGAAAAACTGTTTTTT.

The chain employs TRBV11-2 and TRBJ2-1; 8 bases agree with TRBD1. J was trimmed by 7 bases and V by 1 base; bases with no gene match: 3. The length of the CDR3 is 14 residues. Germline-derived CDR1 and CDR2 are SGHAT and FQNNGV. CDR3 nucleotide sequence: TGTGCCAGCAGCTTAGGCCAGGGGGCGAATGAGCAGTTCTTC. Translation gives CASSLGQGANEQFF.

The J gene is TRBJ2-3, the V gene TRBV13; 13 nucleotides align to TRBD2. The V gene end was trimmed by 3 bases and the J gene end by 3 bases; junction bases not matched to a gene: 3. Per the germline V gene, CDR1 is PRHDT and CDR2 is FYEKMQ (reference sequence). The CDR3 sequence is 16 residues long. The CDR3 DNA sequence: TGTGCCAGCAGCTTCGGACTAGCGGGAGAAACAGATACGCAGTATTTT. Its translation: CASSFGLAGETDTQYF.

The chain links TRBV29-1 to TRBJ2-2; D may be TRBD1 or TRBD2 (5 bases each). The CDR3 loop spans 14 amino acids. Trimming took off 2 bases at V and 5 bases at J, with 12 bases between the two ends. CDR1 and CDR2 from the germline V gene are SQVTM and ANQGSEA. This chain's CDR3 is CSVELGVGTGELFF. CDR3 DNA: TGCAGCGTTGAACTGGGGGTTGGGACCGGGGAGCTGTTTTTT.

The chain combines TRBV28 with TRBJ2-7, with D unclear. The CDR3 sequence is 14 residues long. V was pared by 8 bases and J by 1 base, with 15 bases between. Germline CDR1 and CDR2: MDHEN and SYDVKM. The CDR3 DNA is TGTGCCAGCTCCCCCCGGGCGGATTCCTACGAGCAGTACTTC. This codes for CASSPRADSYEQYF. Variable domain in full (rest from reference TRBV28 and TRBJ2-7): DVKVTQSSRYLVKRTGEKVFLECVQDMDHENMFWYRQDPGLGLRLIYFSYDVKMKEKGDIPEGYSVSREKKERFSLILESASTNQTSMYLCASSPRADSYEQYFGPGTRLTVT.

The count of this clone is one. This chain joins TRBV7-9 and TRBJ1-1; 7 bases are a match to TRBD1. This CDR3 comprises 15 residues. Germline assignment: CDR1 SEHNR and CDR2 FQNEAQ (reference sequence). V trimming: 5 bases; J trimming: 6 bases; junction bases outside the gene matches: 12. CDR3 region: CASSPRDSLNAEAFF. CDR3 bases: TGTGCCAGCAGCCCCCGGGACAGCCTTAACGCTGAAGCTTTCTTT. Full variable domain (rest looked up from reference TRBV7-9 and TRBJ1-1): DTGVSQNPRHKITKRGQNVTFRCDPISEHNRLYWYRQTLGQGPEFLTYFQNEAQLEKSRLLSDRFSAERPKGSFSTLEIQRTEQGDSAMYLCASSPRDSLNAEAFFGQGTRLTVV.

V and J are TRBV7-9 and TRBJ2-3, with TRBD2 matching 8 bases. After removal of 4 bases from V and 3 bases from J, the junction contained 9 bases not matched to a gene. This CDR3 is built from 16 residues. Germline CDR1 reads SEHNR; CDR2 reads FQNEAQ (reference sequence). CDR3 sequence: CASSSVERESTDTQYF. The CDR3 DNA reads as TGTGCCAGCAGCTCCGTTGAGCGGGAGTCAACAGATACGCAGTATTTT.

The chain joins TRBV7-8 to TRBJ1-1; D is uncertain. Germline CDR1 is SGHVS and CDR2 is FQNEAQ. Trimming took 8 bases from V and 4 from J, leaving 14 bases between them. This CDR3 contains 13 residues. CDR3 in DNA: TGTGCCAGCGGGTGGATGGCAAGCACTGAAGCTTTCTTT. Its translation is CASGWMASTEAFF.

The chain uses TRBV11-2 and TRBJ2-3, with 11 bases matching TRBD2. Germline V lookup: CDR1 SGHAT, CDR2 FQNNGV. CDR3 size: 16 residues. The V segment lost 4 bases and the J segment 6 bases; nucleotides outside the gene matches: 9. The CDR3 loop is CASSSAGTSGPDTQYF. The CDR3 DNA reads as TGTGCCAGCAGCTCCGCCGGGACTAGCGGTCCGGATACGCAGTATTTT.

This chain uses TRBV7-9 with TRBJ2-2; possibly TRBD2 for D (6 bases). This CDR3 has 17 amino acids. The germline V gene encodes CDR1 SEHNR and CDR2 FQNEAQ (reference sequence). With 5 bases removed from V and 0 bases from J, the gap between germline ends came to 16 bases. The CDR3, as DNA: TGTGCCAGCAGCCAGATCTACGGGGGACCGAACACCGGGGAGCTGTTTTTT. It yields the protein CASSQIYGGPNTGELFF. Supplemented by reference TRBV7-9 and TRBJ2-2, the full variable domain reads DTGVSQNPRHKITKRGQNVTFRCDPISEHNRLYWYRQTLGQGPEFLTYFQNEAQLEKSRLLSDRFSAERPKGSFSTLEIQRTEQGDSAMYLCASSQIYGGPNTGELFFGEGSRLTVL.

The genes are TRBV27 and TRBJ2-5; D perhaps matches TRBD1 (6 bases). Germline CDR1 is MNHEY and CDR2 is SMNVEV (reference sequence). V dropped 6 bases and J dropped 3 bases, with 17 bases sitting between them. This CDR3 has 15 amino acids. CDR3 residues: CASREAGALEETQYF. The CDR3 nucleotides are TGTGCCAGCAGAGAAGCAGGGGCCCTTGAAGAGACCCAGTACTTC.

Only one count was recorded for this clone. CDR3 sequence (DNA): TGCGCCAGCAGGCAGGGGGCCTTCCCAGATACGCAGTATTTT. It is translated as CASRQGAFPDTQYF. This chain uses TRBV10-2 with TRBJ2-3, with 8 bases that match TRBD1. CDR1 WSHSY and CDR2 SAAADI come from the germline V gene. Trimming removed 6 bases from V and 4 bases from J; junction bases left unmatched: 6. The CDR3 runs to 14 residues.

The rearrangement joins TRBV6-5 to TRBJ2-3; TRBD1 is a possible D gene (5 bases). The CDR3 length is 13 residues. Trimming took off 5 bases at V and 3 bases at J, with 9 bases between the two ends. Germline loops: CDR1 MNHEY, CDR2 SVGAGI. In DNA, the CDR3 is TGTGCCAGCAGTATCAGGGCGACAGATACGCAGTATTTT. Translation gives CASSIRATDTQYF.

The rearrangement links TRBV11-2 to TRBJ2-7; D not resolved. V dropped 7 bases and J dropped 1 base, with 14 bases sitting between them. Germline V CDR1 and CDR2: SGHAT, FQNNGV. This CDR3 contains 14 residues. The CDR3 DNA follows: TGTGCCAGCACCCTGACGGCGCGGTCCTACGAGCAGTACTTC. Its protein is CASTLTARSYEQYF.

The chain links TRBV7-9 to TRBJ1-2; 8 bases fit TRBD1. There are 16 residues in the CDR3. The V segment lost 7 bases and the J segment 1 base; nucleotides outside the gene matches: 11. Per the germline V gene, CDR1 is SEHNR and CDR2 is FQNEAQ (reference sequence). The CDR3 is CASTGEGQAINYGYTF. The CDR3 DNA is TGTGCCAGCACAGGGGAGGGACAGGCGATTAACTATGGCTACACCTTC. The full variable domain, its missing parts supplied by reference TRBV7-9 and TRBJ1-2, is DTGVSQNPRHKITKRGQNVTFRCDPISEHNRLYWYRQTLGQGPEFLTYFQNEAQLEKSRLLSDRFSAERPKGSFSTLEIQRTEQGDSAMYLCASTGEGQAINYGYTFGSGTRLTVV.

The V gene is TRBV6-5, the J gene TRBJ2-1, with TRBD2 matching over 8 bases. Germline CDR1 is MNHEY and CDR2 is SVGAGI. V was pared by 0 bases and J by 7 bases, with 8 bases of the junction left unmatched. The CDR3 extends over 16 amino acids. The CDR3 region has the DNA TGTGCCAGCAGTTACTCGTTGCGGGAGGTGGGAAATGAGCAGTTCTTC. This sequence encodes CASSYSLREVGNEQFF.

CDR3 sequence: CASSLGPSGNTGELFF. CDR3 nucleotides: TGTGCCAGCAGCTTAGGCCCCAGCGGGAACACCGGGGAGCTGTTTTTT. The chain employs TRBV7-6 and TRBJ2-2, with a weak D call TRBD2 (5 bases). Germline V gene data show CDR1 as SGHVS and CDR2 as FNYEAQ. The CDR3 totals 16 residues. The ends were cut back, 1 base at V and 1 base at J, with 10 bases in the middle.

The chain uses TRBV4-3 and TRBJ1-1; possibly TRBD1 for D (5 bases). In germline, CDR1 is LGHNA, CDR2 YSLEER. V was shortened by 4 bases and J by 0 bases, with 15 bases between the two germline ends. The CDR3 totals 16 residues. In DNA, the CDR3 is TGCGCCAGCAGCCCAGAAGGGGCATGGATGAACACTGAAGCTTTCTTT. Translated, it gives CASSPEGAWMNTEAFF.

The gene calls are TRBV27 and TRBJ1-5; a weak D match, TRBD1 (6 bases). Per the germline V gene, CDR1 is MNHEY and CDR2 is SMNVEV (reference sequence). This CDR3 has 15 residues. V was cut by 2 bases and J by 4 bases, with 12 bases left in between. The CDR3 DNA sequence: TGTGCCAGCAGTTTAACAAGGGGGAGGAATCAGCCCCAGCATTTT. This codes for CASSLTRGRNQPQHF.

The CDR3 DNA reads TGTGCCAGTAGTATGGATGGCACCGGGGAGCTGTTTTTT. Its protein is CASSMDGTGELFF. This rearrangement joins TRBV19 to TRBJ2-2, with no clear D. The CDR3 is 13 residues long. Germline V lookup: CDR1 LNHDA, CDR2 SQIVND (reference sequence). V lost 3 bases, J lost 4 bases, and 6 bases lay in between.